This T cell receptor (beta chain) was sequenced during a study of vaccination effects on CD4 cells after COVID-19 (dated by TCRdb to the early 2020s). About the study as a whole: Each participant got two doses of an mRNA SARS-CoV-2 vaccine, either BNT162b2 or mRNA-1273. In the study, cultures from other donors were sequenced using the Oncomine TCR Beta short-read assay on an Illumina iSeq 100. A total of 10 COVID-19 convalescent patients and a handful of SARS-CoV-2-naive healthy vaccine recipients were included in the full study. The study compared SARS-CoV-2 spike-specific CD4+ TCR repertoires before and after mRNA vaccination in COVID-19 convalescent patients and infection-naive vaccine recipients. General findings and caveats noted by the study authors: Limitations of the study were the small number of convalescent patients and the absence of early post-infection timepoints. Among healthy vaccine recipients, nearly all vaccine-induced clones were SARS-CoV-2 mono-reactive, and only 1 of 255 was cross-reactive with common cold coronaviruses. Marked clonal contraction was observed in both infection-induced and vaccine-induced clones at late post-vaccination timepoints, consistent with waning T cell responses.

To identify antigen-specific CD4+ T cell clonotypes by their expansion, the ViraFEST assay first stimulated PBMC with viral peptide pools and then applied TCR sequencing. After roughly 11 days of culture, CD4+ T cells were isolated with the EasySep CD4+ T cell isolation kit. None of the healthy vaccine recipients had a prior SARS-CoV-2 infection, which was confirmed by nucleocapsid antibody tests that came back negative both before and after vaccination. Approximately 2.1 million PBMC per well were cultured in IMDM with around 5% human AB serum, around 10 IU/ml IL-2 and gentamicin, plus 10 ug/ml peptides. Half of the culture medium was replaced with fresh IL-2-containing medium on days 3 and 7. Each peptide stimulation condition was cultured in triplicate wells unless otherwise noted. Using Ficoll-Paque Plus gradient centrifugation, PBMC were separated from whole blood and then either used fresh or cryopreserved at -140C. The spike proteins of SARS-CoV-2 and of the common cold coronaviruses HCoV-NL63, HCoV-OC43 and HCoV-229E were spanned by overlapping peptide pools. The QIAamp micro DNA kit was used to extract genomic DNA from the cultured CD4+ T cells.

To prepare the library, the immunoSEQ multiplex PCR assay was applied. TCR beta CDR3 sequencing was performed on DNA from the cultured, isolated CD4+ T cells. Turning to the authors' computational methods: The analysis removed non-productive TCR sequences, trimmed reads to the CDR3 region, and retained only CDR3s that were 7 or more amino acids long. The MANAFEST web app was used to pick out antigen-specific clonotypes by comparing their expansion in peptide wells with that in reference cultures. Positive clones required FDR<0.05 expansion versus reference and all other wells, odds ratio above 5, and frequency above 0.1% in two replicate wells. A clonotype was called cross-reactive if it was significantly expanded both in SARS-CoV-2 spike wells and in at least one common cold coronavirus spike condition. Using the stringdist R package, CDR3 similarity was measured by Levenshtein distance, and unrooted trees were constructed with ape in R 3.6.1. In TCRdb, the immuneACCESS table is reduced to in-frame sequences with V and J assigned. These tables do not hold every clone; where another copy was compared, an unresolved V gene accounts for under half, and the others remain unexplained. V, J and clone size are taken as reported in that table, and D and trimming were inferred from the DNA itself. Counted in this sample were about 73,000 clones; approximately 72% of them appeared once. The ten largest clones add up to around 3.2% of the sample.

Worth noting for this clone: Its cognate antigen has yet to be identified. No base-level quality is on record; no much larger clone is a single base apart.

The source of this sequence is a human donor who received a COVID-19 vaccine. This specimen consisted of CD4+ T cells from PBMCs cultured with HCoV-NL63 spike peptides, obtained before COVID-19 vaccination. Per the publication, the cell subset or site label means: HCoV-NL63 spike overlapping peptide pool stimulation.

The CDR3 region has the sequence CASSFRQNSPLHF. The DNA sequence is TGTGCCAGCAGCTTCCGACAGAATTCACCCCTCCACTTT. Recombination linked TRBV7-3 to TRBJ1-6, with a weak D call of TRBD1 (5 bases match). The CDR3 numbers 13 residues from cysteine through phenylalanine. The entry retains the CDR3 DNA only, 39 bases that are in frame from base 1. CDR1 SGHTA and CDR2 FQGTGA were looked up in the germline V gene. The germline ends are 7 bases apart after V is trimmed by 3 bases and J by 7 bases.